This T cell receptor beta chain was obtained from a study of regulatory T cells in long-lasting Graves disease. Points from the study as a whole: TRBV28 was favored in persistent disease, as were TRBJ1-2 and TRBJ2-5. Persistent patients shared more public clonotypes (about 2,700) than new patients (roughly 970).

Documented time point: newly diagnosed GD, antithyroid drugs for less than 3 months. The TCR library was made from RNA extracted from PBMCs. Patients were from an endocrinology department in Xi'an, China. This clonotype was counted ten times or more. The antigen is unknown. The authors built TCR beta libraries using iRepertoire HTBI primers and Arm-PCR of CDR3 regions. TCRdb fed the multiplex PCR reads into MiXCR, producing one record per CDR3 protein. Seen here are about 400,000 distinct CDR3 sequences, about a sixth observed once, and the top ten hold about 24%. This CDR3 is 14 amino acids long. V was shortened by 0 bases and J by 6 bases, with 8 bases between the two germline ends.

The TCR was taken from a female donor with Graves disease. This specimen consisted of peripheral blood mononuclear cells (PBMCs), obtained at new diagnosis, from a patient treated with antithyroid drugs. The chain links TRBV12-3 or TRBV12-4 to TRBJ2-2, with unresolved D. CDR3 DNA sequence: TGTGCCAGCAGTTTAGCAGACATATCCGGGGAGCTGTTTTTT. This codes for CASSLADISGELFF.